These T cell receptor beta chains were read from a single sample in a study of blood T cell repertoires in COVID-19. Libraries were prepared by immunoSEQ multiplex PCR; TCRdb keeps only in-frame clonotypes and omits some of them. The data hold approximately 200,000 clones, with around 83% observed a single time. The sequencing sample was made of peripheral blood. Source of these receptors: a man aged 45-60 years who had recovered from COVID-19. Both conserved end residues are part of each CDR3. The D gene is left open where the match is weak. Not all rows give a size; the values are once, few, many and, for expanded clones, a class.

J gene,D gene,V gene,clone size,CDR3 length,CDR3 DNA,CDR3 protein
TRBJ1-1,TRBD1,TRBV18,once,15,TGTGCCAGCTCACCTCGACAGGGACAGAACACTGAAGCTTTCTTT,CASSPRQGQNTEAFF
TRBJ1-1,TRBD1,TRBV19,.,11,TGTGCCAGTAACAGGGGACCTGAAGCTTTCTTT,CASNRGPEAFF
TRBJ2-3,.,TRBV19,few,14,TGTGCCAGCCACCTGGGGCAGGGTTCAGATACGCAGTATTTT,CASHLGQGSDTQYF
TRBJ2-7,TRBD1,TRBV28,.,14,TGTGCCAGCAGACCCGGGACAGGACCCTACGAGCAGTACTTC,CASRPGTGPYEQYF
TRBJ2-2,TRBD1,TRBV5-1,.,15,TGCGCCAGCAGCCCCCCGACAGGGGTACCCGGGGAGCTGTTTTTT,CASSPPTGVPGELFF
TRBJ2-7,TRBD1,TRBV19,.,15,TGTGCCAGTAGTGTCTCAGGGGACAGCTCCTACGAGCAGTACTTC,CASSVSGDSSYEQYF
TRBJ2-7,.,TRBV6-5,few,11,TGTGCCAGCAGTTCCCTCTACGAGCAGTACTTC,CASSSLYEQYF
TRBJ1-2,TRBD1,TRBV28,.,15,TGTGCCAGCAGCCTCGGGGGGACAGGAGTCTATGGCTACACCTTC,CASSLGGTGVYGYTF
TRBJ2-1,TRBD2,TRBV4-2,.,17,TGTGCCAGCAGCCTCGTAAGCGGGAGACCTGGGGGAAATGAGCAGTTCTTC,CASSLVSGRPGGNEQFF
TRBJ2-7,.,TRBV28,.,15,TGTGCCAGCAGGATCATAGGGGGTCCCCCCTACGAGCAGTACTTC,CASRIIGGPPYEQYF
TRBJ2-1,.,TRBV5-1,.,15,TGCGCCAGCAGCAGGAGGGGCGATTACTACAATGAGCAGTTCTTC,CASSRRGDYYNEQFF
TRBJ1-1,.,TRBV18,.,13,TGTGCCAGCTCACCATTGGGCAGGGAAGGAGCTTTCTTT,CASSPLGREGAFF
TRBJ2-5,TRBD2,TRBV2,.,15,TGTGCCAGCAGTGATGTCGCTAGCGGGAGGAAGACCCAGTACTTC,CASSDVASGRKTQYF
TRBJ2-4,.,TRBV7-9,.,18,TGTGCCAGCAGCTTATTTGAGACACCCCGTCTAGCCAAAAACATTCAGTACTTC,CASSLFETPRLAKNIQYF
TRBJ2-7,TRBD1,TRBV28,.,14,TGTGCCAGCAGGCCCCGGGACAGATCCTACGAGCAGTACTTC,CASRPRDRSYEQYF
TRBJ2-7,.,TRBV28,.,12,TGTGCCAGCACCCCAGGGGGGAACGAGCAGTACTTC,CASTPGGNEQYF
TRBJ1-1,TRBD1,TRBV18,once,15,TGTGCCAGCTCACGGACAGGGGGAATGAACACTGAAGCTTTCTTT,CASSRTGGMNTEAFF
TRBJ2-1,TRBD2,TRBV28,.,17,TGTGCCAGCAGGGGACTAGCGGGTGTAAGCTCCTACAATGAGCAGTTCTTC,CASRGLAGVSSYNEQFF
TRBJ2-7,TRBD2,TRBV20-1,.,14,TGCAGTGCTAGTGCTAGCGGGAGTATCCACGAGCAGTACTTC,CSASASGSIHEQYF
TRBJ1-1,.,TRBV28,once,15,TGTGCCAGCAGTTTAAGCGAGATAATGAACACTGAAGCTTTCTTT,CASSLSEIMNTEAFF
TRBJ2-1,.,TRBV7-2,.,15,TGTGCCAGCAGTTCCGGCGGGAACGCGAACAATGAGCAGTTCTTC,CASSSGGNANNEQFF
TRBJ2-7,.,TRBV5-3,.,15,TGTGCCAGAAGCTTGGGCCGGACTACCAGAGTGGAGCAGTACTTC,CARSLGRTTRVEQYF